One sample yielded the 21 T cell receptor beta chains listed below, sequenced in a study of post-analysis software for immune sequencing data. The antigens of these receptors remain unknown. Tagging with unique molecular identifiers was a feature of the TCR beta cDNA libraries. TCRdb re-analysed the PCR reads in MiXCR, keeping a single row per CDR3 protein. The repertoire consists of roughly 670,000 distinct CDR3 sequences, with over 45% occurring once and the leading ten covering about 11%. Whole-study results and caveats: In patients, TRBV5-6, TRBV5-1 and TRBV20-1 belonged to five TRBV segments found more frequently than in controls.

The specimen sequenced was blood. Receptors were obtained from a girl aged 2-10 years with multiple sclerosis.

V usage is TRBV29-1 and J usage is TRBJ2-7; 11 nucleotides match TRBD1. The ends lost 4 bases at V and 4 bases at J; junction bases unmatched: 3. The germline CDR1 and CDR2 sequences are SQVTM and ANQGSEA. The CDR3 spans 13 residues. CDR3 sequence (DNA): TGCAGCGTTGTTGGGGACAGGGGGTACGAGCAGTACTTC. Amino acids: CSVVGDRGYEQYF.

CDR3 protein: CATSRRETLETQYF. In DNA, the CDR3 is TGTGCCACCAGCAGGAGGGAGACCCTAGAGACCCAGTACTTC. V usage is TRBV15 and J usage is TRBJ2-5; TRBD2 might be the D (5 bases). Germline V gene data show CDR1 as LNHNV and CDR2 as YYDKDF (reference sequence). The CDR3 is made up of 14 amino acids. Trimming removed 3 bases at V and 4 bases at J, with 12 bases between.

The sample holds a few counts of this clonotype. This chain links TRBV2 with TRBJ1-2; no firm D call. Trimming took off 6 bases at V and 1 base at J, with 9 bases between the two ends. Per the germline V gene, CDR1 is SNHLY and CDR2 is FYNNEI. The CDR3 spans 13 residues. CDR3 DNA sequence: TGTGCCAGCAGGGCCCACAGTAACTATGGCTACACCTTC. Protein: CASRAHSNYGYTF. Full variable domain (missing parts from reference TRBV2 and TRBJ1-2): EPEVTQTPSHQVTQMGQEVILRCVPISNHLYFYWYRQILGQKVEFLVSFYNNEISEKSEIFDDQFSVERPDGSNFTLKIRSTKLEDSAMYFCASRAHSNYGYTFGSGTRLTVV.

The chain links TRBV29-1 to TRBJ2-1, with D perhaps matching TRBD2 (6 bases). The germline V and J ends were trimmed by 2 bases and 5 bases, with 16 bases remaining between them. Germline CDR1 and CDR2: SQVTM and ANQGSEA. CDR3 length: 15 amino acids. The chain's CDR3 is CSVEYGGLGHNEQFF. CDR3 DNA sequence: TGCAGCGTTGAATATGGGGGGTTGGGCCACAATGAGCAGTTCTTC.

This chain connects TRBV2 to TRBJ1-5; tentative D call: TRBD1 (6 bases). V lost 2 bases, J lost 0 bases, and 8 bases lay in between. CDR3 length: 15 amino acids. CDR1 SNHLY and CDR2 FYNNEI come from the germline V gene. The DNA of the CDR3 is TGTGCCAGCAGTGAACAGGGGCATAGCAATCAGCCCCAGCATTTT. It yields the protein CASSEQGHSNQPQHF.

The rearrangement joins TRBV12-3 or TRBV12-4 to TRBJ2-1; 10 bases are shared with TRBD2. V gave up 6 bases and J gave up 2 bases; unmatched junction bases: 4. The CDR3 runs 15 residues. The CDR3 reads CASRTSGAPYNEQFF. CDR3 in DNA: TGTGCCAGCAGAACTAGCGGGGCCCCCTACAATGAGCAGTTCTTC.

This clonotype was detected a few times. Here the CDR3 reads CASSRASGSREQFF. CDR3 nucleotide sequence: TGTGCCAGCAGTCGGGCTAGCGGGAGCCGTGAGCAGTTCTTC. V is TRBV27 and J is TRBJ2-1; 10 bases agree with TRBD2. Trimming at V came to 5 bases and at J to 9 bases, leaving 7 bases not matched to a gene. This CDR3 is 14 amino acids long. Germline lookup yields CDR1 MNHEY and CDR2 SMNVEV (reference sequence).

The sample holds a few counts of this clonotype. The chain recombines TRBV20-1 with TRBJ2-3, with unresolved D. CDR1 and CDR2 from the germline V gene are DFQATT and SNEGSKA (reference sequence). The CDR3 has 14 residues. With 4 bases removed from V and 3 bases from J, the gap between germline ends came to 14 bases. CDR3 DNA sequence: TGCAGTGCTATGCCACCCTTGAGGACAGATACGCAGTATTTT. It encodes CSAMPPLRTDTQYF.

The genes are TRBV7-2 and TRBJ2-1; 8 bases are a match to TRBD2. V was clipped by 0 bases and J by 7 bases; unmatched bases: 8. Looked up from germline, CDR1 is SGHTA and CDR2 is FQGNSA. This CDR3 has 16 residues. In DNA, the CDR3 is TGTGCCAGCAGCTTAGCCGGGACTAGAAATCGGAATGAGCAGTTCTTC. Its translation: CASSLAGTRNRNEQFF.

The chain couples TRBV5-6 to TRBJ2-3; 13 nucleotides line up with TRBD2. The CDR3 is made up of 19 amino acids. The junction had 13 bases not matched to a gene; V was cut back by 4 bases and J by 2 bases. Germline lookup yields CDR1 SGHDT and CDR2 YYEEEE. CDR3 bases: TGTGCCAGCAGCCGGGGGACTAGCGGGAACCGCCCTCTCACAGATACGCAGTATTTT. Translating it yields CASSRGTSGNRPLTDTQYF.

This clonotype was counted between two and nine times. The V and J genes are TRBV2 and TRBJ1-1; the D is unclear. This CDR3 is 14 amino acids long. The ends were cut back, 2 bases at V and 7 bases at J, with 14 bases in the middle. Per germline, CDR1 SNHLY and CDR2 FYNNEI. The CDR3 loop reads CASSERFDRLEAFF. The CDR3 DNA follows: TGTGCCAGCAGTGAAAGGTTTGATCGCCTTGAAGCTTTCTTT.

This chain links TRBV28 with TRBJ2-5, with 7 bases identical to TRBD1. The CDR3 has 14 residues. V trimming: 2 bases; J trimming: 6 bases; junction bases outside the gene matches: 6. Germline V gives CDR1 MDHEN, CDR2 SYDVKM. The CDR3, as DNA: TGTGCCAGCAGTTTAAAGAACAGGGGACAGACCCAGTACTTC. It encodes CASSLKNRGQTQYF.

This sequence joins TRBV20-1 and TRBJ2-5; D not certain. TRBJ2-7 explains the end of the DNA better; the J call may be wrong. Germline V lookup: CDR1 DFQATT, CDR2 SNEGSKA (reference sequence). This CDR3 spans 13 amino acids. The DNA for the CDR3 is TGCAGTGTCAAAGGTGGGCTCCCCCACGAGCAGTACTTC. It codes for CSVKGGLPHEQYF.

The J gene is TRBJ2-3, the V gene TRBV7-2; weak D call: TRBD2 (5 bases). CDR1 SGHTA and CDR2 FQGNSA come from the germline V gene. CDR3 length: 15 amino acids. V lost 8 bases and J lost 2, with 17 bases in between. Written as DNA, the CDR3 is TGTGCCAGCTTAGTTCGGGGTTCTAACACAGATACGCAGTATTTT. It encodes CASLVRGSNTDTQYF.

The gene calls are TRBV6-2 or TRBV6-3 and TRBJ1-1; D is unclear. Per the germline V gene, CDR1 is MNHEY and CDR2 is SVGEGT. This CDR3 has 9 residues. The CDR3 DNA is TGTGGATCGAACACTGAAGCTTTCTTT. It encodes CGSNTEAFF.

The chain couples TRBV9 to TRBJ2-1; 11 bases fit TRBD2. Germline CDR1 and CDR2: SGDLS and YYNGEE. The CDR3 consists of 20 residues. After removal of 4 bases from V and 7 bases from J, the junction contained 22 bases not matched to a gene. The CDR3 reads CASSTEQGIRLAGFHNEQFF. The CDR3 region has the DNA TGTGCCAGCAGCACCGAACAGGGGATCCGACTAGCGGGATTCCATAATGAGCAGTTCTTC.

In its sample, this clonotype was seen once. The V call is TRBV20-1, the J call TRBJ1-5, with TRBD1 matching over 7 bases. V lost 6 bases, J lost 4 bases, and 3 bases stayed unmatched. This CDR3 has 12 amino acids. Germline CDR1 DFQATT, CDR2 SNEGSKA (reference sequence). Here the CDR3 DNA reads TGCAGTGCAATGGGACAGAATCAGCCCCAGCATTTT. Translating it yields CSAMGQNQPQHF.

The chain uses TRBV5-7 and TRBJ1-2, with D uncertain. TRBV5-7 falls under the ORF class, with uncertain function. This CDR3 is built from 13 residues. With 4 bases removed from V and 8 bases from J, the gap between germline ends came to 15 bases. The CDR3 here is CASSATTGRGYTF. The CDR3 DNA follows: TGTGCCAGCAGCGCCACGACGGGTAGGGGCTACACCTTC.

The chain combines TRBV29-1 with TRBJ1-2; perhaps TRBD1 as D (6 bases). V lost 4 bases and J 2 bases, leaving 14 bases between the germline ends. Germline V gene lookup returns CDR1 SQVTM and CDR2 ANQGSEA. The length of the CDR3 is 14 residues. In nucleotides, the CDR3 is TGCAGCGTTGCTTCCGGACAGCGCAACTATGGCTACACCTTC. Encoded protein: CSVASGQRNYGYTF.

The V and J genes are TRBV24-1 and TRBJ2-5, with 7 bases lining up with TRBD1. The last part of the DNA fits TRBJ2-7 better; the J call may be wrong. The germline V gene has CDR1 KGHDR and CDR2 SFDVKD. This CDR3 comprises 14 residues. DNA of the CDR3: TGTGCCACCAGTGATGCTACAGGGGATTACGAGCAGTACTTC. Translating it yields CATSDATGDYEQYF.

V usage is TRBV29-1 and J usage is TRBJ2-1; 7 nucleotides match TRBD2. In germline, CDR1 is SQVTM, CDR2 ANQGSEA. V shed 4 bases, J shed 9 bases, and the junction held 12 bases outside the gene matches. This CDR3 is built from 14 residues. The CDR3 DNA sequence: TGCAGCGTTGGCGCTAGACTAGCCAAGGCTGAGCAGTTCTTC. It is translated as CSVGARLAKAEQFF.